This paragraph covers one T cell receptor (beta chain) sequence. What it binds is not known. The sample belongs to a study of cytomegalovirus exposure and HLA in healthy donors. Whole-study findings and limits: Common viral pathogens (according to a later analysis) appeared linked to several of the most significant clusters. The study recorded 150 to 200 TCR beta chains that were cytomegalovirus-associated. Reports described diagnosis of cytomegalovirus status by the classifier as highly specific and sensitive.

This CDR3 comprises 14 residues. From germline, CDR1 is WNHNN and CDR2 SYGVQD (reference sequence). V lost 5 bases, J lost 7 bases, and 14 bases lay in between. Primers for the PCR totalled 60 Vbeta and 13 Jbeta. Only in-frame clones appear in the TCRdb table, and some are missing; sequencing was by immunoSEQ multiplex PCR. The data hold some 100,000 clones, with just under 70% observed a single time. Donors were nominally healthy when sampled, though unrecorded immune exposures were likely. The sequence derives from an older woman in good health and CMV-seropositive. V usage is TRBV10-1 and J usage is TRBJ2-2; D might be TRBD1 (6 bases). The sample consisted of PBMCs. The CDR3 protein is CASSSGQLNGELFF. The CDR3 DNA reads as TGCGCCAGCAGTAGCGGACAGCTTAACGGGGAGCTGTTTTTT.